The present T cell receptor beta chain was sequenced within a study of blood T cell repertoires in COVID-19. From germline, CDR1 is SGDLS and CDR2 YYNGEE. Unmatched junction bases numbered 7, after V lost 3 bases and J lost 2 bases. CDR3 length: 16 amino acids. Profiled with immunoSEQ multiplex PCR; TCRdb holds only in-frame clones, not every one. The sample lists 200,000 to 250,000 clones; 70% to 90% were seen once. The chain is built from TRBV9 and TRBJ2-3; 9 bases agree with TRBD1. Sequenced input: PBMCs or T cells enriched from blood (not recorded which). The TCR sequence derives from a woman in her forties or fifties in a cohort exposed to, infected with or recovered from COVID-19 (not recorded which). The DNA for the CDR3 is TGTGCCAGCAGCGCCTTACAGGGGGCCCTCACAGATACGCAGTATTTT. Translation gives CASSALQGALTDTQYF. Full variable domain (remainder filled in from reference TRBV9 and TRBJ2-3): DSGVTQTPKHLITATGQRVTLRCSPRSGDLSVYWYQQSLDQGLQFLIQYYNGEERAKGNILERFSAQQFPDLHSELNLSSLELGDSALYFCASSALQGALTDTQYFGPGTRLTVL.